This section outlines one T cell receptor (beta chain) sequence together with its context. Its antigen remains unidentified. A read error may produce the germline difference seen at one junction end. The data stem from a study of T cell responses to AZD1222 COVID-19 vaccine. TCRdb keeps only in-frame clones here, not all; method: immunoSEQ multiplex PCR. Among 150,000 or so clones listed, 85% to 95% were seen once. Overall study results and limits: Donors skewed white British and female; clonal diversity was possibly underestimated. Breadth and depth of Spike-specific TCRs rose after two AZD1222 doses. Repertoires were obtained solely post-peak T cell response. Regions 160-218 and 743-854 dominated among vaccine-associated CD4 TCRs spanning spike.

The CDR3 has 12 amino acids. Per germline, CDR1 LGHDT and CDR2 YNNKEL (reference sequence). Sequencing was performed on peripheral blood, taken 28 days after the second AZD1222 dose. The origin of this receptor is an adult who received the AZD1222 COVID-19 vaccine. The genes are TRBV3-1 (or the pseudogene TRBV3-2) and TRBJ1-2, with no clear D. CDR3 sequence: CASSQSNHGYTF. CDR3 DNA: TGTGCCAGCAGCCAATCTAACCATGGCTACACCTTC.